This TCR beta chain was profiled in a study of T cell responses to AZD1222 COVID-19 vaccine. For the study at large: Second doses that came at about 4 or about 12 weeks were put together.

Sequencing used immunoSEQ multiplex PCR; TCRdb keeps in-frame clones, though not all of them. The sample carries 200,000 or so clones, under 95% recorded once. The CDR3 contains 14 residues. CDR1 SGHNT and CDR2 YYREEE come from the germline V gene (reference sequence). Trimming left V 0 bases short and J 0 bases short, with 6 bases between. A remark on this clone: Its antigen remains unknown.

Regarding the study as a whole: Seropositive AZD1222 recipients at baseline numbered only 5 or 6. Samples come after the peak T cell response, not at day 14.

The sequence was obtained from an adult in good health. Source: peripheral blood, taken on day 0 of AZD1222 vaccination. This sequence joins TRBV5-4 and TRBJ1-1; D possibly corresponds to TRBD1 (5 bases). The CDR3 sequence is CASSLGGLNTEAFF. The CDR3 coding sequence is TGTGCCAGCAGCTTGGGGGGACTGAACACTGAAGCTTTCTTT.